Each of the 5 T cell receptor beta chains below was sequenced from the same sample in a study of radiation and T cells in renal cell carcinoma. Here immunoSEQ multiplex PCR was the method, and the copy in TCRdb shows in-frame clones only, minus some. The sample records about 140,000 clones, approximately 87% being singletons. Indicated time point: baseline pretreatment blood. Treatment here: 15 Gy SBRT to primary tumor, nephrectomy 4 weeks later. Specimen: blood, collected from a patient whose treatment included radiotherapy and nephrectomy. The receptors were sampled from a woman aged 45-59 years with renal cell carcinoma.

V gene TRBV7-2 combines with J gene TRBJ2-3; TRBD1 aligns across 8 bases. The CDR3 spans 15 residues. In germline, CDR1 is SGHTA, CDR2 FQGNSA. Germline trimming cut 3 bases from V and 8 bases from J; bases unmatched to any gene: 10. CDR3 residues: CASSFLVGQGTTQYF. In DNA, the CDR3 is TGTGCCAGCAGCTTTCTCGTCGGACAGGGTACTACGCAGTATTTT.

This chain's CDR3 is CASSVDGQFTDTQYF. In DNA form, the CDR3 reads TGTGCCAGCAGCGTAGACGGACAGTTCACAGATACGCAGTATTTT. The rearrangement joins TRBV9 to TRBJ2-3; D is possibly TRBD1 (6 bases). The CDR3 spans 15 residues. Germline CDR1 SGDLS, CDR2 YYNGEE. The V end lost 0 bases, the J end lost 2 bases, and 10 bases lay between the germline ends.

The chain combines TRBV4-3 with TRBJ1-4; tentative D call: TRBD1 (6 bases). This CDR3 comprises 16 residues. The germline CDR1 and CDR2 sequences are LGHNA and YSLEER. The V end was cut by 3 bases, the J end by 0 bases, with 11 bases between. CDR3 residues: CASSQYQGTTNEKLFF. The CDR3 DNA sequence: TGCGCCAGCAGCCAGTATCAGGGGACAACTAATGAAAAACTGTTTTTT.

The chain couples TRBV4-3 to TRBJ2-1; D is possibly TRBD2 (5 bases). The CDR3 extends over 16 amino acids. The germline gives CDR1 LGHNA, CDR2 YSLEER. Trimming left V 3 bases short and J 6 bases short, with 18 bases between. CDR3 nucleotide sequence: TGCGCCAGCAGCCAGGAGAATGACTGGGAGTCCAATGAGCAGTTCTTC. Its translation is CASSQENDWESNEQFF.

The chain carries TRBV7-9 and TRBJ1-4; D is unclear. Between the trimmed V and J ends, which lost 2 bases and 6 bases, there was a span of 13 bases. The CDR3 contains 15 residues. Germline V gene sequence: CDR1 SEHNR, CDR2 FQNEAQ (reference sequence). The CDR3 DNA reads as TGTGCCAGCAGCTTACTCGGGCCAGGTGATGAAAAACTGTTTTTT. This gives the protein CASSLLGPGDEKLFF.